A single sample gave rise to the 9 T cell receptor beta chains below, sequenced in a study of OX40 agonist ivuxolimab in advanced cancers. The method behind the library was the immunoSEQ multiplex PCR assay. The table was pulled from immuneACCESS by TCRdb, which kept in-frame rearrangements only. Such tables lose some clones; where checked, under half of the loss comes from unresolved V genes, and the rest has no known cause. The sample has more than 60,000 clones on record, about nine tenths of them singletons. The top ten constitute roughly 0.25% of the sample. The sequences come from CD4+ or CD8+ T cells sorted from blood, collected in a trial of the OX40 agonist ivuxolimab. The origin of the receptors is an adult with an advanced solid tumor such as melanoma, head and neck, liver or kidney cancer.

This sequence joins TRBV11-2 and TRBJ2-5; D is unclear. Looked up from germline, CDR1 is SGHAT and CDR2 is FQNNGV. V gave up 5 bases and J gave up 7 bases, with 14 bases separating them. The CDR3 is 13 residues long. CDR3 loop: CASSPLVVGTQYF. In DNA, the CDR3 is TGTGCCAGCAGCCCCCTGGTGGTAGGGACCCAGTACTTC.

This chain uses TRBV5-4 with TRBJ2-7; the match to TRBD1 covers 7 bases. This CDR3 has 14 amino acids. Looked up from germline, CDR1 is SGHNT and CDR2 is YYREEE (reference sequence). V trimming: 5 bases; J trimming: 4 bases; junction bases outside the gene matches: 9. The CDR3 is CASSKRTGKYEQYF. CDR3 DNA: TGTGCCAGCAGTAAGCGGACAGGTAAGTACGAGCAGTACTTC.

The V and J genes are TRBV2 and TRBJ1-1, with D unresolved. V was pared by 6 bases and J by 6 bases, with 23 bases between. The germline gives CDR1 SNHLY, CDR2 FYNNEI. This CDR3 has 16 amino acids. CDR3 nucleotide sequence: TGTGCCAGCAGCTTTGTTTGGGGTCAGGTGGCTTCTGAAGCTTTCTTT. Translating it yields CASSFVWGQVASEAFF. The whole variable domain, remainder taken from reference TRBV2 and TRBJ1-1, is EPEVTQTPSHQVTQMGQEVILRCVPISNHLYFYWYRQILGQKVEFLVSFYNNEISEKSEIFDDQFSVERPDGSNFTLKIRSTKLEDSAMYFCASSFVWGQVASEAFFGQGTRLTVV.

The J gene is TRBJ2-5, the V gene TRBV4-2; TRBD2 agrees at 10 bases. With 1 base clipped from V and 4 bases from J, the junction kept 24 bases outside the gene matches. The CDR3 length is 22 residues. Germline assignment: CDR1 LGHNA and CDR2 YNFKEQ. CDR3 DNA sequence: TGTGCCAGCAGCCAAGTTTATATTAAGGGGGCTAGCGGGGGCCCCGCGGGAGAGACCCAGTACTTC. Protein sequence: CASSQVYIKGASGGPAGETQYF.

CDR3 DNA sequence: TGCGCCAGCAGCTTGGCGGCAGGGGGTGGCTATGGCTACACCTTC. It specifies CASSLAAGGGYGYTF. The genes are TRBV5-1 and TRBJ1-2, with 7 bases aligning to TRBD1. Trimming cost V 0 bases and J 4 bases; bases outside gene matches: 6. From germline, CDR1 is SGHRS and CDR2 YFSETQ. This CDR3 spans 15 amino acids.

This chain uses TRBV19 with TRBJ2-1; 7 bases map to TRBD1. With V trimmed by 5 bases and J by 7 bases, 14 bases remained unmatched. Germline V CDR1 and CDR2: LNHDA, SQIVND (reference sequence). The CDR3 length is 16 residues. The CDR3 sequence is CASSPWTGESQNEQFF. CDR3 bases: TGTGCCAGTAGTCCTTGGACAGGCGAAAGTCAAAATGAGCAGTTCTTC.

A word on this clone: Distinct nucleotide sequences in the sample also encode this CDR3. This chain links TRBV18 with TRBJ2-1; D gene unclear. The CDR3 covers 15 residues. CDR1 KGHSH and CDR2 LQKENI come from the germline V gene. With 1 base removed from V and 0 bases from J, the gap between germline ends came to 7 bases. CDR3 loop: CASSPQRSSYNEQFF. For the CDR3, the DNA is TGTGCCAGCTCACCACAACGGAGCTCCTACAATGAGCAGTTCTTC. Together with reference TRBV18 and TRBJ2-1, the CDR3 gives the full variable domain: NAGVMQNPRHLVRRRGQEARLRCSPMKGHSHVYWYRQLPEEGLKFMVYLQKENIIDESGMPKERFSAEFPKEGPSILRIQQVVRGDSAAYFCASSPQRSSYNEQFFGPGTRLTVL.

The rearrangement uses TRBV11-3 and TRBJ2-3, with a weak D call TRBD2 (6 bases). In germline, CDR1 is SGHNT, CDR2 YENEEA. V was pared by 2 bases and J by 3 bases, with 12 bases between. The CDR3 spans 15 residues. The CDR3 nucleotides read TGTGCCAGCAGCTTAACTAGCCGATTTACAGATACGCAGTATTTT. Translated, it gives CASSLTSRFTDTQYF.

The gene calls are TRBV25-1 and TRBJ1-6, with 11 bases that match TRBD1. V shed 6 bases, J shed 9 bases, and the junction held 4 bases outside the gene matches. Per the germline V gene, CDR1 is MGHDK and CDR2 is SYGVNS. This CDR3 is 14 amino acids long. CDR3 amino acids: CASSRTGGTSPLHF. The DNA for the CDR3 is TGTGCCAGCAGCCGGACAGGGGGCACTTCACCCCTCCACTTT.